This entry lists 22 T cell receptor beta chains sequenced from one sample in a study of blood T cells in healthy people across ages (dated by TCRdb to 2014 to 2015). Library preparation employed 5' RACE. Data came from an Illumina HiSeq 2500. A second 7 to 11 cycle PCR used a sample-barcoded 5' primer and a J-beta primer mix. Starting from the raw public reads, TCRdb applied fastp trimming at Q25, assembled clones with MiXCR and retained in-frame beta chains. Each CDR3 protein gets just one entry, which takes the most common genes and DNA from the rows behind it. The sample contains 1.2 million to 1.5 million distinct CDR3 sequences, approximately 63% of them found a single time. The top ten clones comprise over 5% of the sample. The specimen was blood. The origin of the receptors is a young man in good health.

This chain joins TRBV7-2 and TRBJ2-7; 7 bases are shared with TRBD2. V was pared by 5 bases and J by 0 bases, with 4 bases of the junction left unmatched. The CDR3 covers 14 residues. Per the germline V gene, CDR1 is SGHTA and CDR2 is FQGNSA. CDR3 region: CASSEWDYSYEQYF. CDR3 bases: TGTGCCAGCAGCGAGTGGGACTACTCCTACGAGCAGTACTTC.

This clonotype occurred a few times. This rearrangement joins TRBV29-1 to TRBJ2-3, with TRBD2 matching 8 bases. Trimming at V came to 8 bases and at J to 3 bases, leaving 7 bases not matched to a gene. CDR3 length equals 13 residues. Germline CDR1 and CDR2: SQVTM and ANQGSEA. CDR3 coding DNA: TGCAGCTTGGCCGCGGGGGGTACAGATACGCAGTATTTT. It encodes CSLAAGGTDTQYF.

This chain uses TRBV27 with TRBJ2-4; D is possibly TRBD2 (6 bases). This CDR3 contains 16 residues. Trimming took off 2 bases at V and 0 bases at J, with 11 bases between the two ends. Germline values: CDR1 MNHEY, CDR2 SMNVEV (reference sequence). This CDR3 reads CASSLRGLLAKNIQYF. The CDR3 bases are TGTGCCAGCAGTTTACGGGGACTTCTAGCCAAAAACATTCAGTACTTC.

J is TRBJ2-5 and V is TRBV10-3, with D perhaps matching TRBD2 (5 bases). This CDR3 has 13 residues. With 1 base removed from V and 11 bases from J, the gap between germline ends came to 14 bases. Germline V gene data show CDR1 as ENHRY and CDR2 as SYGVKD. The CDR3 here is CAISEFHGNEQYF. The DNA for the CDR3 is TGTGCCATCAGTGAGTTTCACGGGAATGAGCAGTACTTC.

With respect to this clonotype: The junction departs from germline at one end; a sequencing error may be responsible. The rearrangement links TRBV27 to TRBJ2-1; 7 bases align to TRBD1. In germline, CDR1 is MNHEY, CDR2 SMNVEV (reference sequence). The CDR3 contains 15 residues. The CDR3 DNA reads as TGTGCCTGCAGTTTATGGGGACAGCCCTACAATGAGCAGTTCTTC. The encoded protein is CACSLWGQPYNEQFF.

The rearrangement joins TRBV2 to TRBJ2-3; tentatively, D is TRBD1 or TRBD2 (5 bases each). This CDR3 spans 15 amino acids. CDR1 and CDR2 from the germline V gene are SNHLY and FYNNEI. With 5 bases removed from V and 4 bases from J, the gap between germline ends came to 16 bases. CDR3 sequence: CASSHSGGSADTQYF. CDR3 coding DNA: TGTGCCAGCAGTCACAGTGGGGGAAGCGCAGATACGCAGTATTTT.

The V call is TRBV6-1, the J call TRBJ2-3, with TRBD1 matching 10 bases. Germline V CDR1 and CDR2: MNHNS, SASEGT. CDR3 length: 15 amino acids. Losses at the gene ends were 7 bases for V and 1 base for J; bases not matched to a gene: 5. CDR3 region: CASILDRGGTDTQYF. CDR3 DNA sequence: TGTGCCAGCATCTTGGACAGGGGGGGCACAGATACGCAGTATTTT.

This sequence joins TRBV20-1 and TRBJ1-5; possibly TRBD1 for D (5 bases). Trimming left V 5 bases short and J 1 base short, with 12 bases between. CDR1 is DFQATT and CDR2 is SNEGSKA in the germline V gene (reference sequence). The length of the CDR3 is 14 residues. The CDR3 nucleotides read TGCAGTGCTGCAACCGGGGGAAGCAATCAGCCCCAGCATTTT. The encoded protein is CSAATGGSNQPQHF.

The genes are TRBV2 and TRBJ2-6, with D unresolved. The length of the CDR3 is 17 residues. Looked up from germline, CDR1 is SNHLY and CDR2 is FYNNEI. Trimming removed 6 bases at V and 0 bases at J, with 15 bases between. The CDR3 bases are TGTGCCAGCAGGGATATTCCCCGGTTCTCTGGGGCCAACGTCCTGACTTTC. Encoded protein: CASRDIPRFSGANVLTF.

This rearrangement joins TRBV12-3 or TRBV12-4 to TRBJ2-7, with D possibly TRBD1 on 5 matching bases. This CDR3 is built from 15 residues. Trimming took 5 bases from V and 3 from J, leaving 17 bases between them. This chain's CDR3 is CASSPGRETYYEQYF. In DNA, the CDR3 is TGTGCCAGCAGTCCCGGCAGGGAAACCTACTACGAGCAGTACTTC.

The genes are TRBV2 and TRBJ1-1; unclear D gene. Germline V gene data show CDR1 as SNHLY and CDR2 as FYNNEI. This CDR3 is built from 11 residues. Deletions cut 6 bases from V and 4 bases from J, with 6 bases between. This CDR3 is CASRYATEAFF. CDR3 coding DNA: TGTGCCAGCAGGTACGCCACTGAAGCTTTCTTT.

This chain joins TRBV2 and TRBJ1-5; TRBD1 is a possible D gene (6 bases). The germline V gene encodes CDR1 SNHLY and CDR2 FYNNEI. V shed 8 bases and J shed 4 bases, with 12 bases lying between them. The CDR3 sequence is 13 residues long. CDR3 coding DNA: TGTGCCAGCTGGGGACACGGGAATCAGCCCCAGCATTTT. Translating gives CASWGHGNQPQHF.

This clonotype was observed once. Germline is not matched at one junction end, which may reflect a read error. The V call is TRBV29-1, the J call TRBJ2-1, with 9 bases matching TRBD1. Germline V gene data show CDR1 as SQVTM and CDR2 as ANQGSEA. The CDR3 is made up of 14 amino acids. The CDR3 sequence: CSADRTGEDNGQFF. DNA for the CDR3: TGCAGCGCAGACAGGACAGGGGAGGACAATGGGCAGTTCTTC.

CDR3 nucleotides: TGCAGTGCTATCCTAGGTGAGCAGTTCTTC. Protein: CSAILGEQFF. The rearrangement uses TRBV20-1 and TRBJ2-1; D is unclear. From germline, CDR1 is DFQATT and CDR2 SNEGSKA (reference sequence). V dropped 4 bases and J dropped 9 bases, with 7 bases sitting between them. This CDR3 is built from 10 residues.

This clonotype was observed a handful of times. The chain uses TRBV29-1 and TRBJ1-1, with D maybe TRBD1 (5 bases). This CDR3 is built from 13 residues. V was shortened by 8 bases and J by 0 bases, with 13 bases between the two germline ends. Germline V gene data show CDR1 as SQVTM and CDR2 as ANQGSEA. For the CDR3, the DNA is TGCAGCTCCCGCTGGGGGTTGAACACTGAAGCTTTCTTT. Translated: CSSRWGLNTEAFF.

The V gene is TRBV5-1, the J gene TRBJ2-3, with D perhaps given as TRBD1 or TRBD2 (6 bases each). V was cut by 6 bases and J by 0 bases, with 17 bases left in between. Germline V gene sequence: CDR1 SGHRS, CDR2 YFSETQ. This CDR3 has 16 residues. CDR3 DNA sequence: TGCGCCAGCACCAACGGGGGCGGCGGGAGCACAGATACGCAGTATTTT. It codes for CASTNGGGGSTDTQYF.

This chain uses TRBV10-3 with TRBJ2-1; TRBD2 matches at 7 bases. With 2 bases clipped from V and 6 bases from J, the junction kept 13 bases outside the gene matches. CDR3 length: 17 residues. Germline assignment: CDR1 ENHRY and CDR2 SYGVKD. The CDR3 DNA is TGTGCCATCAGTGAGACCTTGGCGGGAGTTACGGGCAATGAGCAGTTCTTC. Amino acid sequence: CAISETLAGVTGNEQFF.

V is TRBV21-1 and J is TRBJ2-1; the D call in the table, TRBD1, was not verified against the DNA. TRBV21-1 is designated a pseudogene. This CDR3 comprises 16 residues. The CDR3 sequence is CASSKEGGTSYNEQFF. The CDR3, as DNA: TGTGCCAGCAGCAAAGAAGGGGGGACATCCTACAATGAGCAGTTCTTC.

This clonotype has only one observation. V is TRBV2 and J is TRBJ1-5, with D uncertain. Germline V gives CDR1 SNHLY, CDR2 FYNNEI. This CDR3 is built from 13 residues. Trimming removed 6 bases from V and 5 bases from J, with 11 bases in between. The CDR3 sequence: CASRDYGDQPQHF. DNA for the CDR3: TGTGCCAGCAGGGACTACGGGGATCAGCCCCAGCATTTT.

This clonotype was observed a single time. The V and J genes are TRBV29-1 and TRBJ2-2; no firm D call. The germline CDR1 and CDR2 sequences are SQVTM and ANQGSEA. V lost 1 base and J lost 1, with 4 bases in between. The CDR3 runs to 13 residues. Written as DNA, the CDR3 is TGCAGCGTTGAAGGCGTGAACACCGGGGAGCTGTTTTTT. This gives the protein CSVEGVNTGELFF.

V gene TRBV2 combines with J gene TRBJ2-1, with TRBD1 as a possible D gene (6 bases). V was clipped by 10 bases and J by 4 bases, with 11 bases between them. The CDR3 runs to 12 residues. Germline V gene lookup returns CDR1 SNHLY and CDR2 FYNNEI. CDR3 nucleotide sequence: TGTGCCACCCGGGACACGTACAATGAGCAGTTCTTC. Protein product: CATRDTYNEQFF. Together with reference TRBV2 and TRBJ2-1, the CDR3 gives the full variable domain: EPEVTQTPSHQVTQMGQEVILRCVPISNHLYFYWYRQILGQKVEFLVSFYNNEISEKSEIFDDQFSVERPDGSNFTLKIRSTKLEDSAMYFCATRDTYNEQFFGPGTRLTVL.

The CDR3 DNA sequence: TGTGCCAGCAGCTTACCAAAAAGCGGGGGCCACCTCACAGATACGCAGTATTTT. Translating gives CASSLPKSGGHLTDTQYF. The rearrangement joins TRBV7-8 to TRBJ2-3; 8 bases are shared with TRBD2. Per germline, CDR1 SGHVS and CDR2 FQNEAQ. This CDR3 region has 18 residues. V trimming: 2 bases; J trimming: 2 bases; junction bases outside the gene matches: 12.